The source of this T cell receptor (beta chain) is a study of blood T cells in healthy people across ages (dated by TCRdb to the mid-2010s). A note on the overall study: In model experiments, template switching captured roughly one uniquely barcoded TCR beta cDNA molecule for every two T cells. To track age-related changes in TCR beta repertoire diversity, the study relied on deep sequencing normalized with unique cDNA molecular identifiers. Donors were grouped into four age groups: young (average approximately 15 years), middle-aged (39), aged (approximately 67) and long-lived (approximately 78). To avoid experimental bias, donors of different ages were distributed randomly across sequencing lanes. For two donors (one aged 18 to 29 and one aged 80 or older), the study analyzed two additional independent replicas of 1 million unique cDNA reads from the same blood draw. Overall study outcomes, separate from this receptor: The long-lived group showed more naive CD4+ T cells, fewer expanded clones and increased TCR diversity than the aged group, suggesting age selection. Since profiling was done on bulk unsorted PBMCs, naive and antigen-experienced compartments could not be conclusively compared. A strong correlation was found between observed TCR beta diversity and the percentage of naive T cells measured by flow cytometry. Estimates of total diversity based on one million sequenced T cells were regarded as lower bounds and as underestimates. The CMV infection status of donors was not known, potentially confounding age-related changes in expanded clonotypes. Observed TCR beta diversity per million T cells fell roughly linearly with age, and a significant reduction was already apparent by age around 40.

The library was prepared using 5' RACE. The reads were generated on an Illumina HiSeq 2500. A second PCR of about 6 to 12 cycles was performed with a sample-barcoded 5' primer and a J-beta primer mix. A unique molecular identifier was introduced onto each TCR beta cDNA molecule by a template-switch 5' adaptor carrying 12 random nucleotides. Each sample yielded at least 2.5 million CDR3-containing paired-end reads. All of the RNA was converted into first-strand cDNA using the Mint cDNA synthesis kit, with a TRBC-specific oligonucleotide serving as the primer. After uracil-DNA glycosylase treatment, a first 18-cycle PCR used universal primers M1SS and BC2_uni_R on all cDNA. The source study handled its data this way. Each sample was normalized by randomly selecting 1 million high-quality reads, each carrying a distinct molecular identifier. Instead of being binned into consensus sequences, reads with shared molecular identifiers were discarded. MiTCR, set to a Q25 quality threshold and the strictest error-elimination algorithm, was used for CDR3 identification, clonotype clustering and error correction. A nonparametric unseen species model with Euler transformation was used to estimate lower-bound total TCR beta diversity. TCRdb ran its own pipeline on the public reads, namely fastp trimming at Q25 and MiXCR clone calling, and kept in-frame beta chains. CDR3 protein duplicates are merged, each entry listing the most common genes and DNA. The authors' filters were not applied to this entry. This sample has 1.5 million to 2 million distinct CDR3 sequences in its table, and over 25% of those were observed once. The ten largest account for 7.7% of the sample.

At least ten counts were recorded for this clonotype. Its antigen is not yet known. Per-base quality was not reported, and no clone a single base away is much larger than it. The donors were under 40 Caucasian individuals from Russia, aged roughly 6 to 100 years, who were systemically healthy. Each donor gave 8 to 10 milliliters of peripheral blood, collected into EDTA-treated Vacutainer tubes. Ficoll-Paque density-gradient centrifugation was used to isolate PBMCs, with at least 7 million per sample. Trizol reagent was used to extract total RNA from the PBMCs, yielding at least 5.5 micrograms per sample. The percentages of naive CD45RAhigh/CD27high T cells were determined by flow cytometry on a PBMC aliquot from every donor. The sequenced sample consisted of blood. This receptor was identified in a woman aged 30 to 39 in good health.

For the CDR3, the sequence is CASSLTGSGGYTF. The sequenced DNA is TGTGCCAGCAGCTTGACAGGGTCAGGGGGCTACACCTTC. The chain is made from TRBV11-2 and TRBJ1-2; 7 bases in the middle match TRBD1. The germline V gene provides CDR1 SGHAT and CDR2 FQNNGV. After removal of 3 bases from V and 8 bases from J, the junction retains 6 bases not matched to a gene. The CDR3 starts with the cysteine, ends with the phenylalanine, and has 13 residues. Solely the CDR3 DNA is kept, with 39 bases framed from the first base.